The T cell receptor (beta chain) under discussion was sequenced for a study of T cells in Graves' hyperthyroidism and ophthalmopathy. What was amplified from RNA transcripts were TCR beta CDR3 regions. With the HTBI primer set, the TCR CDR3 went through a first round of RT-PCR. MiXCR, run by TCRdb on the multiplex PCR reads, gives a single entry per CDR3 protein. The data hold about 350,000 distinct CDR3 sequences, with around 14% observed a single time. CDR1 is KGHSH and CDR2 is LQKENI in the germline V gene. The CDR3 loop spans 15 amino acids. V was shortened by 2 bases and J by 3 bases, with 12 bases between the two germline ends. Comments on this clonotype: Antigen: not known.

The study's findings and limits: Most clonotypes expanded in thyroid above 0.001 were likewise present in blood.

The specimen sequenced was blood. The clonotype was recovered from a woman younger than 45 with Graves' hyperthyroidism. The chain links TRBV18 to TRBJ2-3; D gene unclear. The CDR3 sequence: CASSPVSGQTDTQYF. In DNA, the CDR3 is TGTGCCAGCTCACCAGTATCGGGCCAGACAGATACGCAGTATTTT.